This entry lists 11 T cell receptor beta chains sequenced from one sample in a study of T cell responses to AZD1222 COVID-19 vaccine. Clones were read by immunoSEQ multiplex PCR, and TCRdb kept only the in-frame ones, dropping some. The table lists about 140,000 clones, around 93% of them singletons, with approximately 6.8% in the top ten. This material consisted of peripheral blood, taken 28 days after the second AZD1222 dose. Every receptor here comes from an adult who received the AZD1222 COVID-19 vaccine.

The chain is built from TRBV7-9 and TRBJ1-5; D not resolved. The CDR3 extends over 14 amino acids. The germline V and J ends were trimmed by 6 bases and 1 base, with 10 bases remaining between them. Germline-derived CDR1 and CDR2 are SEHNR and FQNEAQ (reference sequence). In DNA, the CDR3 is TGTGCCAGCAGACCAGACGGAAGCAATCAGCCCCAGCATTTT. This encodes CASRPDGSNQPQHF.

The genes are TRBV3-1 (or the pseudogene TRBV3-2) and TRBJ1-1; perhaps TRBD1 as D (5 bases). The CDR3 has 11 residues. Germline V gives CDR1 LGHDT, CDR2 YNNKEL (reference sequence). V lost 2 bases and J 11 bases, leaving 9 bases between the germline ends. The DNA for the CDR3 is TGTGCCAGCAGCCAAAGGGGAAGTGCTTTCTTT. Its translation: CASSQRGSAFF.

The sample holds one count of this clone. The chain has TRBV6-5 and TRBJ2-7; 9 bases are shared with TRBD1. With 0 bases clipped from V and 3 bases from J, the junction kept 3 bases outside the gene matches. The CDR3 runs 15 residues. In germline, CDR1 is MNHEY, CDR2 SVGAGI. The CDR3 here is CASSYSRTGVYEQYF. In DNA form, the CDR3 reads TGTGCCAGCAGTTACTCTAGGACAGGGGTCTACGAGCAGTACTTC.

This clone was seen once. CDR3 residues: CASSREAGYTF. Written as DNA, the CDR3 is TGTGCCAGCAGTAGGGAAGCGGGCTACACCTTC. The J gene is TRBJ1-2, the V gene TRBV2; D unclear. There are 11 residues in the CDR3. V shed 5 bases and J shed 8 bases, with 9 bases lying between them. Germline loops: CDR1 SNHLY, CDR2 FYNNEI.

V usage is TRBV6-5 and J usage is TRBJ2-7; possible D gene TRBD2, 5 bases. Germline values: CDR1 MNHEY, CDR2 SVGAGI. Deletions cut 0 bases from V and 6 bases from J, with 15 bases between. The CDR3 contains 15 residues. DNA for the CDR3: TGTGCCAGCAGTTACTCGAGCCTAGCAGCTGTCGAGCAGTACTTC. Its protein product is CASSYSSLAAVEQYF.

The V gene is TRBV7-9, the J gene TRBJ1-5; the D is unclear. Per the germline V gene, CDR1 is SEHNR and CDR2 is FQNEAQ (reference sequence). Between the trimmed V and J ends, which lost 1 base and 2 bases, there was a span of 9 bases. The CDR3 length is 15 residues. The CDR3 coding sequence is TGTGCCAGCAGCTTAGTGGGCTACGGCAATCAGCCCCAGCATTTT. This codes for CASSLVGYGNQPQHF.

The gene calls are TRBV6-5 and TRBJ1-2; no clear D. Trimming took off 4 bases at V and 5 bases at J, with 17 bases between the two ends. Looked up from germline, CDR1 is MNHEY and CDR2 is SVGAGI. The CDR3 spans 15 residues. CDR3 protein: CASSLGGRSNYGYTF. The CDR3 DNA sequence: TGTGCCAGCAGTTTAGGTGGCAGGTCAAATTATGGCTACACCTTC.

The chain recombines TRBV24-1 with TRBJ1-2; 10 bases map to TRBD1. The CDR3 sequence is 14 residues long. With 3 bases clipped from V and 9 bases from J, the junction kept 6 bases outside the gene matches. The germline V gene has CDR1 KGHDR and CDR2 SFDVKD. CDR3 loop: CATSDGTGDGRYTF. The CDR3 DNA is TGTGCCACCAGTGATGGGACAGGGGATGGGCGCTACACCTTC.

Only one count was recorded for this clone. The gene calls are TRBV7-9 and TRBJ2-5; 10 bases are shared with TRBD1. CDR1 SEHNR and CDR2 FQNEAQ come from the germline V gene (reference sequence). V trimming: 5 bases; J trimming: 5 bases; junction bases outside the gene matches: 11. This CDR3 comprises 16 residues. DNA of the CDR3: TGTGCCAGCAGCAATCTTCTGGGACAGGGGTATGAGACCCAGTACTTC. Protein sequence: CASSNLLGQGYETQYF.

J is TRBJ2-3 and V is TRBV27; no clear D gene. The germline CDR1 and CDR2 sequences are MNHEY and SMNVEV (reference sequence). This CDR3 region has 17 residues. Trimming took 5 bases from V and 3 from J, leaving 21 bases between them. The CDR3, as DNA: TGTGCCAGCAGTCGGAGTGTAGGACGGGTGGGAACAGATACGCAGTATTTT. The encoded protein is CASSRSVGRVGTDTQYF.

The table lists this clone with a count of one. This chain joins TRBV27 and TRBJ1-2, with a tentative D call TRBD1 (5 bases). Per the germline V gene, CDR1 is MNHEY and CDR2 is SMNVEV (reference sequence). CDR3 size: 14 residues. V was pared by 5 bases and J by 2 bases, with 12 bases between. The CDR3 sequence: CASSMLTDNYGYTF. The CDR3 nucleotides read TGTGCCAGCAGTATGCTGACAGACAACTATGGCTACACCTTC.